Sequencing of this TCR beta chain was carried out in a study of T cell repertoires in cytomegalovirus infection (dated by TCRdb to about 2019). About the full investigation: Donor HLA type was relevant to the analysis, as public TCR beta signatures indicated carriage of CMV infection together with the matching HLA type. Overall study outcomes, separate from this receptor: The ex vivo response was dominated by HLA-C-restricted CMV-specific TCR beta clonotypes, and the single most frequent clonotype in two of eight donors was supplied by these HLA-C-restricted clonotypes. Cumulative frequency of public TCR beta family members discriminated carriers of CMV infection plus the relevant HLA type in this cohort and an independent roughly 330-donor cohort.

V has 4 bases trimmed and J has 4 bases trimmed; junction bases matching no gene number 4. The CDR3 runs 16 amino acids, cysteine and phenylalanine included. Only CDR3 DNA is held: 48 bases, read in frame from base 1. The germline V gene (reference sequence) supplies CDR1 SEHNR and CDR2 FQNEAQ. TCRdb lists the instrument as Illumina HiSeq 1500. TCRdb redid the processing of the public reads, applying fastp at Q25 and MiXCR, and retained in-frame beta chains. One record per CDR3 amino acid sequence lists the most common genes and DNA. The sample table contains about 740,000 distinct CDR3 sequences; only one count was recorded for less than 40% of them. 2.8% of the sample belongs to the ten largest clones. This clonotype occurred once. Its antigen is not yet known. No much larger clone exists at a distance of one base, and base qualities are not known. A solitary read yields weak support.

The chain couples TRBV7-9 to TRBJ2-1; 13 nucleotides in the junction match TRBD2. This clonotype was obtained from a human donor in good health (CMV status not recorded). Some clones in this sample may be carry-over from other donors' samples. The sequenced material came from PBMCs. CDR3 region: CASSSKGLAGYNEQFF. The DNA sequence follows: TGTGCCAGCAGCTCGAAGGGACTAGCGGGGTACAATGAGCAGTTCTTC. The CDR3 plus the reference TRBV7-9 and TRBJ2-1 genes for the other parts give the full variable domain: DTGVSQNPRHKITKRGQNVTFRCDPISEHNRLYWYRQTLGQGPEFLTYFQNEAQLEKSRLLSDRFSAERPKGSFSTLEIQRTEQGDSAMYLCASSSKGLAGYNEQFFGPGTRLTVL.